Following are 26 T cell receptor beta chains from one sample sequenced in a study of Ad26.COV2.S vaccination and SARS-CoV-2 variants (dated by TCRdb to the early 2020s). The library was built by means of the immunoSEQ multiplex PCR assay. The source is immuneACCESS, and TCRdb retained only in-frame sequences with V and J called. Part of the clones is not carried over; for the studies checked, unresolved V genes explain less than half of this, and the remainder is unexplained. This sample holds about 400,000 clones; about 80% were observed only once. The leading ten clones occupy more than 7% of the sample. The meaning of the sample's treatment or condition label: 19 received Ad26.COV2.S at low or high dose, single or two shots; 5 received placebo; per-sample allocation not given. Repertoires of vaccine and placebo recipients were sequenced from samples taken on day 63 after the first injection.

This specimen consisted of peripheral blood, obtained in a trial of Ad26.COV2.S vaccine versus placebo. These receptors originate from a person between 18 and 65 years old who received the Ad26.COV2.S COVID-19 vaccine or a placebo.

This chain connects TRBV5-1 to TRBJ2-1; D remains unclear. Trimming pared 6 bases from V and 7 bases from J, leaving 8 bases between. The CDR3 has 11 residues. In germline, CDR1 is SGHRS, CDR2 YFSETQ. DNA for the CDR3: TGCGCCAGCACGTACGCGAATGAGCAGTTCTTC. It translates to CASTYANEQFF.

The J gene is TRBJ2-1, the V gene TRBV4-1; 9 bases map to TRBD2. With V trimmed by 11 bases and J by 10 bases, 15 bases remained unmatched. Germline V gives CDR1 MGHRA, CDR2 YSYEKL. The CDR3 totals 14 residues. In DNA, the CDR3 is TGCGCCTCTTCGGGGGTAGCGGGAGTCTGGGAGCAGTTCTTC. It encodes CASSGVAGVWEQFF.

The chain has TRBV5-1 and TRBJ2-2, with D possibly being TRBD1 or TRBD2 (5 bases each). V was clipped by 3 bases and J by 6 bases, with 15 bases between them. Germline V CDR1 and CDR2: SGHRS, YFSETQ. The CDR3 covers 15 residues. CDR3: CASSSGTARAGELFF. The CDR3 bases are TGCGCCAGCAGCTCCGGGACCGCACGGGCCGGGGAGCTGTTTTTT.

The chain carries TRBV9 and TRBJ2-5, with D perhaps TRBD1 (6 bases). V gave up 1 base and J gave up 7 bases, with 14 bases separating them. This CDR3 is 14 amino acids long. Germline-derived CDR1 and CDR2 are SGDLS and YYNGEE. CDR3 DNA: TGTGCCAGCAGCGTATCGACGACACAGGGGACCCAGTACTTC. This encodes CASSVSTTQGTQYF.

This clone was counted only a few times. The gene calls are TRBV5-1 and TRBJ2-2; D gene unclear. Germline values: CDR1 SGHRS, CDR2 YFSETQ. Trimming removed 4 bases from V and 1 base from J, with 11 bases in between. This CDR3 is built from 15 residues. The CDR3 loop is CASSLTTVNTGELFF. The CDR3 DNA sequence: TGCGCCAGCAGCCTGACGACGGTGAACACCGGGGAGCTGTTTTTT.

The chain's CDR3 is CASSDRTGTGELFF. The CDR3 region has the DNA TGTGCCAGCAGTGACCGGACGGGCACCGGGGAGCTGTTTTTT. The genes are TRBV25-1 and TRBJ2-2; D is undetermined. Between the trimmed V and J ends, which lost 3 bases and 4 bases, there was a span of 9 bases. CDR3 length: 14 residues. CDR1 is MGHDK and CDR2 is SYGVNS in the germline V gene. The whole variable domain, filled in from reference TRBV25-1 and TRBJ2-2, reads EADIYQTPRYLVIGTGKKITLECSQTMGHDKMYWYQQDPGMELHLIHYSYGVNSTEKGDLSSESTVSRIRTEHFPLTLESARPSHTSQYLCASSDRTGTGELFFGEGSRLTVL.

This chain links TRBV24-1 with TRBJ1-5, with D hard to call. The germline V gene has CDR1 KGHDR and CDR2 SFDVKD. The CDR3 runs to 12 residues. V was shortened by 9 bases and J by 0 bases, with 5 bases between the two germline ends. The CDR3 coding sequence is TGTGCCACCGGTCATAGCAATCAGCCCCAGCATTTT. Translation gives CATGHSNQPQHF.

The J gene is TRBJ2-3, the V gene TRBV9; 10 nucleotides align to TRBD2. Germline V gene data show CDR1 as SGDLS and CDR2 as YYNGEE. The CDR3 totals 17 residues. V trimming: 0 bases; J trimming: 0 bases; junction bases outside the gene matches: 4. The CDR3: CASSVGTSGMSTDTQYF. The CDR3 coding sequence is TGTGCCAGCAGCGTAGGTACTAGCGGGATGAGCACAGATACGCAGTATTTT.

The rearrangement uses TRBV5-1 and TRBJ2-1; 11 nucleotides line up with TRBD1. This CDR3 has 14 amino acids. J gave up 8 bases and V 7 bases, and 8 bases lay outside the gene matches. Germline V gives CDR1 SGHRS, CDR2 YFSETQ. Here the CDR3 reads CASSRDRGVDEQFF. DNA of the CDR3: TGCGCCAGCTCCCGGGACAGGGGGGTTGATGAGCAGTTCTTC.

A remark on this clone: Germline is not matched at one junction end, which may reflect a read error. This rearrangement joins TRBV3-1 (or the pseudogene TRBV3-2) to TRBJ1-2, with D maybe TRBD1 (5 bases). The germline CDR1 and CDR2 sequences are LGHDT and YNNKEL (reference sequence). The length of the CDR3 is 15 residues. CDR3 amino acids: CASRQEVSGRGGYTF. The CDR3 region has the DNA TGTGCCAGCAGGCAAGAGGTTTCAGGGAGAGGTGGCTACACCTTC.

J is TRBJ2-5 and V is TRBV11-2; D may match TRBD1 or TRBD2 (5 bases each). V was pared by 4 bases and J by 12 bases, with 12 bases between. CDR3 length equals 11 residues. CDR1 and CDR2 (germline): SGHAT, FQNNGV. The CDR3 loop reads CASSSGPFEYF. As DNA, the CDR3 is TGTGCCAGCAGCTCGGGACCGTTTGAGTACTTC. Filled out from reference TRBV11-2 and TRBJ2-5, the complete variable domain reads EAGVAQSPRYKIIEKRQSVAFWCNPISGHATLYWYQQILGQGPKLLIQFQNNGVVDDSQLPKDRFSAERLKGVDSTLKIQPAKLEDSAVYLCASSSGPFEYFGPGTRLLVL.

The chain has TRBV29-1 and TRBJ2-4; 7 bases map to TRBD1. The germline gives CDR1 SQVTM, CDR2 ANQGSEA. The CDR3 covers 12 residues. After removal of 6 bases from V and 5 bases from J, the junction contained 4 bases not matched to a gene. Here the CDR3 reads CSVGTGENIQYF. In nucleotides, the CDR3 is TGCAGCGTCGGTACAGGGGAAAACATTCAGTACTTC.

This chain uses TRBV19 with TRBJ2-7; D possibly corresponds to TRBD2 (6 bases). Trimming removed 4 bases at V and 0 bases at J, with 10 bases between. There are 14 residues in the CDR3. The germline V gene encodes CDR1 LNHDA and CDR2 SQIVND (reference sequence). CDR3 loop: CASSSQGGSYEQYF. In DNA form, the CDR3 reads TGTGCCAGTAGTAGCCAGGGAGGCTCCTACGAGCAGTACTTC.

The CDR3 protein is CASSSTRTGGDEQYF. CDR3 coding DNA: TGTGCCAGCAGCTCTACCCGGACAGGGGGAGACGAGCAGTACTTC. V is TRBV3-1 (or the pseudogene TRBV3-2) and J is TRBJ2-7, with TRBD1 matching 10 bases. CDR1 and CDR2 from the germline V gene are LGHDT and YNNKEL (reference sequence). The CDR3 consists of 15 residues. Losses at the gene ends were 5 bases for V and 5 bases for J; bases not matched to a gene: 9.

The chain has TRBV5-1 and TRBJ2-3, with 13 bases identical to TRBD2. The CDR3 contains 19 residues. From germline, CDR1 is SGHRS and CDR2 YFSETQ. After removal of 4 bases from V and 3 bases from J, the junction contained 14 bases not matched to a gene. The CDR3 is CASSIYRGLAGFVTDTQYF. CDR3 nucleotides: TGCGCCAGCAGCATTTACCGGGGACTAGCGGGATTTGTGACAGATACGCAGTATTTT.

V and J are TRBV11-3 and TRBJ2-7; D not resolved. Germline V lookup: CDR1 SGHNT, CDR2 YENEEA. The CDR3 has 14 amino acids. Trimming left V 0 bases short and J 2 bases short, with 8 bases between. The CDR3 is CASSLEGLTYEQYF. The CDR3 DNA reads as TGTGCCAGCAGCTTAGAAGGGTTGACCTACGAGCAGTACTTC.

This clone was counted only a few times. J is TRBJ2-2 and V is TRBV5-1; D might be TRBD1 or TRBD2, each matching 5 bases. CDR3 size: 16 residues. Between the trimmed V and J ends, which lost 2 bases and 3 bases, there was a span of 14 bases. Looked up from germline, CDR1 is SGHRS and CDR2 is YFSETQ. CDR3 region: CASSFFLGTDTGELFF. The CDR3 nucleotides are TGCGCCAGCAGCTTTTTCCTCGGGACCGACACCGGGGAGCTGTTTTTT.

V and J are TRBV3-1 (or the pseudogene TRBV3-2) and TRBJ2-2; 9 bases map to TRBD2. Germline V CDR1 and CDR2: LGHDT, YNNKEL (reference sequence). The CDR3 extends over 16 amino acids. Unmatched junction bases numbered 3, after V lost 4 bases and J lost 0 bases. The CDR3 bases are TGTGCCAGCAGCCGCAGACTAGCGGCGAACACCGGGGAGCTGTTTTTT. Protein product: CASSRRLAANTGELFF.

This clone was picked up a small number of times. This rearrangement joins TRBV5-4 to TRBJ2-7; possible D gene TRBD2, 6 bases. V lost 4 bases and J 0 bases, leaving 14 bases between the germline ends. Germline lookup yields CDR1 SGHNT and CDR2 YYREEE (reference sequence). The CDR3 runs 15 residues. CDR3 region: CASSRTRGSSYEQYF. The DNA of the CDR3 is TGTGCCAGCAGCCGAACCCGGGGGTCCTCCTACGAGCAGTACTTC.

A few counts support this clone. The rearrangement links TRBV12-5 to TRBJ2-7, with 12 nucleotides matching TRBD2. The CDR3 totals 15 residues. Losses at the gene ends were 5 bases for V and 2 bases for J; bases not matched to a gene: 4. Germline V gives CDR1 LGHNT, CDR2 FRNRAP. This chain's CDR3 is CASGPLAGGPYEQYF. The CDR3 DNA reads as TGTGCTAGTGGTCCGCTAGCGGGGGGGCCCTACGAGCAGTACTTC.

This sequence joins TRBV10-3 and TRBJ2-1, with D perhaps TRBD1 (5 bases). Trimming shortened V by 4 bases and J by 6 bases, and 13 bases separated the two germline ends. The CDR3 length is 14 residues. Germline V lookup: CDR1 ENHRY, CDR2 SYGVKD. The DNA for the CDR3 is TGTGCCATCAGTGGAACCCAGGGCGGCAATGAGCAGTTCTTC. Its translation is CAISGTQGGNEQFF.

The gene calls are TRBV6-2 or TRBV6-3 and TRBJ2-2; D is possibly TRBD2 (6 bases). Per germline, CDR1 MNHEY and CDR2 SVGEGT. Trimming cost V 2 bases and J 4 bases, with 8 bases left between them. This CDR3 region has 14 residues. CDR3 residues: CASSYAGSTGELFF. The CDR3 coding sequence is TGTGCCAGCAGTTACGCGGGGTCCACCGGGGAGCTGTTTTTT.

J is TRBJ2-5 and V is TRBV7-9; D assignment may be TRBD1 or TRBD2 (5 bases each). V lost 3 bases, J lost 0 bases, and 14 bases lay in between. The CDR3 covers 16 residues. CDR1 and CDR2 (germline): SEHNR, FQNEAQ (reference sequence). Here the CDR3 reads CASSFLVRDDQETQYF. The CDR3 DNA sequence: TGTGCCAGCAGCTTCCTGGTCCGGGACGACCAAGAGACCCAGTACTTC.

The genes are TRBV7-2 and TRBJ1-1; D is ambiguous. Germline V gives CDR1 SGHTA, CDR2 FQGNSA. Trimming took 5 bases from V and 4 from J, leaving 17 bases between them. The CDR3 covers 15 residues. CDR3 loop: CASSLNYAAGTEAFF. The CDR3 DNA reads TGTGCCAGCAGCCTGAATTATGCAGCCGGCACTGAAGCTTTCTTT.

The chain carries TRBV30 and TRBJ1-2; 7 bases are shared with TRBD1. Germline V gives CDR1 GTSNPN, CDR2 SVGIG (reference sequence). The J segment lost 5 bases and the V segment lost 1 base, leaving 1 base of the junction unmatched. The CDR3 is 12 residues long. As DNA, the CDR3 is TGTGCCTGGAGTGCAGGGGGATATGGCTACACCTTC. Translating gives CAWSAGGYGYTF.

This sequence joins TRBV27 and TRBJ2-7; tentatively, D is TRBD1 or TRBD2 (5 bases each). V lost 9 bases and J 2 bases, leaving 11 bases between the germline ends. Germline values: CDR1 MNHEY, CDR2 SMNVEV (reference sequence). The CDR3 covers 12 residues. In nucleotides, the CDR3 is TGTGCCAGTGGGGTGGGGGCCTACGAGCAGTACTTC. Residues: CASGVGAYEQYF.